Described below is a single T cell receptor (beta chain) sequence and its context. What it recognizes is unknown. All the donors were Caucasian adults who lived in Nashville, Tennessee. The entry originates in a study of shared clonotypes between healthy human individuals. Germline lookup yields CDR1 MNHGY and CDR2 SAAAGT. This CDR3 is built from 11 residues. V was shortened by 6 bases and J by 5 bases, with 5 bases between the two germline ends. Notes on the study in general: Larger estimated richness was generally seen in naive subsets than in memory subsets. About 4.5% of naive CD4 clonotypes were common to a few donors.

Each PCR replicate from the sorted subsets contained roughly 210 ng DNA, which is about 30,000 T cell genomes. TCRdb's table, derived via immunoSEQ multiplex PCR, lists solely in-frame clones and lacks some. The table records approximately 97,000 clones, under 70% of them present only once. Input material: memory CD8+ T cells sorted from blood. Described subset: CD45RO+ cells pooled with CCR7-negative TemRA cells. This chain joins TRBV6-8 and TRBJ2-1; D is undetermined. The TCR comes from a man aged 25-45 years in good health. CDR3 residues: CASRANNEQFF. CDR3 sequence (DNA): TGTGCCAGCAGGGCAAACAATGAGCAGTTCTTC.